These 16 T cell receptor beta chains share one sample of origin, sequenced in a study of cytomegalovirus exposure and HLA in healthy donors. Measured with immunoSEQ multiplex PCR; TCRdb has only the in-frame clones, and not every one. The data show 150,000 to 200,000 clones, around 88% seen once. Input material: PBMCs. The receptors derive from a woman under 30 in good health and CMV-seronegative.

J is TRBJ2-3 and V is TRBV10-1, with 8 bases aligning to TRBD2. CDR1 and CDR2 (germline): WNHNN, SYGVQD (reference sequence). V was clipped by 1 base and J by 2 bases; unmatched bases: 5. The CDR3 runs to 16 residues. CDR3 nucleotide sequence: TGCGCCAGCAGTGAGTGGCCTAGCGGGTTCACAGATACGCAGTATTTT. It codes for CASSEWPSGFTDTQYF.

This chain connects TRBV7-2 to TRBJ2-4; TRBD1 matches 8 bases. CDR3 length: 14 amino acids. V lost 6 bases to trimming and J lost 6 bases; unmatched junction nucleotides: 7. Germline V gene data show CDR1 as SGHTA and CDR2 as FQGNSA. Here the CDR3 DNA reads TGTGCCAGCAGACGGACAGGGTTGACAAACATTCAGTACTTC. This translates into CASRRTGLTNIQYF. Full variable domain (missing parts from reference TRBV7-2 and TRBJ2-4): GAGVSQSPSNKVTEKGKDVELRCDPISGHTALYWYRQSLGQGLEFLIYFQGNSAPDKSGLPSDRFSAERTGGSVSTLTIQRTQQEDSAVYLCASRRTGLTNIQYFGAGTRLSVL.

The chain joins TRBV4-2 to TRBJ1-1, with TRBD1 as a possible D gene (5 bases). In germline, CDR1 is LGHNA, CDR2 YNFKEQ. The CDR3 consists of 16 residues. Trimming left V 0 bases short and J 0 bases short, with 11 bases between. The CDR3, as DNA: TGTGCCAGCAGCCAAGAATCGGGCAGGGTGAACACTGAAGCTTTCTTT. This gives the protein CASSQESGRVNTEAFF.

DNA of the CDR3: TGTGCCAGCAGCCCCGGTGCAGGGGTCGGGGAGACCCAGTACTTC. This sequence encodes CASSPGAGVGETQYF. The rearrangement links TRBV14 to TRBJ2-5; tentatively, D is TRBD1 (6 bases). The V and J ends lost 4 bases and 5 bases respectively, with 17 bases between them. Germline CDR1 reads SGHDN; CDR2 reads FVKESK. This CDR3 is 15 amino acids long.

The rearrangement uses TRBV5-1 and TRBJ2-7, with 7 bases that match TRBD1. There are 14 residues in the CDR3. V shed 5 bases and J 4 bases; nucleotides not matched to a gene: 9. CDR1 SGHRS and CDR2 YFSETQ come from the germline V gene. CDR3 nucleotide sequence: TGCGCCAGCAGACGGACAGGAAGGGGGTACGAGCAGTACTTC. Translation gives CASRRTGRGYEQYF.

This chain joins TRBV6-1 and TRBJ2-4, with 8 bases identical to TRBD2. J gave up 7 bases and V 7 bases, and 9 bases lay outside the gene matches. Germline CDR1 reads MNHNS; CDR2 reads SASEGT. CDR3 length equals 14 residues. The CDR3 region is CASNPAGVGNIQYF. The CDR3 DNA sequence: TGTGCCAGCAATCCAGCGGGAGTGGGCAACATTCAGTACTTC.

The CDR3 DNA is TGTGCCATCAGAGACACGGGACAGGGGGTTTCGTGGGGCTACACCTTC. This translates into CAIRDTGQGVSWGYTF. The J gene is TRBJ1-2, the V gene TRBV10-3, with 11 bases lining up with TRBD1. The CDR3 extends over 16 amino acids. Germline V gives CDR1 ENHRY, CDR2 SYGVKD. The J segment lost 8 bases and the V segment lost 6 bases, leaving 14 bases of the junction unmatched.

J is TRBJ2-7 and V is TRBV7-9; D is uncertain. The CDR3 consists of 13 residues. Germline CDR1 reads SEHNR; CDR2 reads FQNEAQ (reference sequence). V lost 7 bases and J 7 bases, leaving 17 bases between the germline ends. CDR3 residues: CASNTPPQREQYF. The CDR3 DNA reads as TGTGCCAGCAACACCCCACCCCAGCGAGAGCAGTACTTC.

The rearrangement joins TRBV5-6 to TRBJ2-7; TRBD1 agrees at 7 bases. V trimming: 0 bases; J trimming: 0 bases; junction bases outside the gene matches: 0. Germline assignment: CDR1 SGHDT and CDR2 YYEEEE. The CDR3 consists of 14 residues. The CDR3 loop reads CASSLGDSSYEQYF. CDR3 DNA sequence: TGTGCCAGCAGCTTGGGGGACAGCTCCTACGAGCAGTACTTC.

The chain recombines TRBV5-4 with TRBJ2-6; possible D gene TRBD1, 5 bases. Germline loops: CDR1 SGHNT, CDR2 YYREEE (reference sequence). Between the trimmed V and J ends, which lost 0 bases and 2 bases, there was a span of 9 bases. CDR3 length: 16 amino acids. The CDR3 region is CASSLDFRAGANVLTF. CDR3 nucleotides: TGTGCCAGCAGCTTGGATTTCAGGGCTGGGGCCAACGTCCTGACTTTC.

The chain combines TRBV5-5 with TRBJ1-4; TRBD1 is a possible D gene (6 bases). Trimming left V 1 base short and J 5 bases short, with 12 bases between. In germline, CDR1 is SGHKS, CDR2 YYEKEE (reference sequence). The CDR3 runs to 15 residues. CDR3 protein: CASSLLGGSNEKLFF. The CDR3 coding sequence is TGTGCCAGCAGCTTGCTTGGGGGCTCCAATGAAAAACTGTTTTTT.

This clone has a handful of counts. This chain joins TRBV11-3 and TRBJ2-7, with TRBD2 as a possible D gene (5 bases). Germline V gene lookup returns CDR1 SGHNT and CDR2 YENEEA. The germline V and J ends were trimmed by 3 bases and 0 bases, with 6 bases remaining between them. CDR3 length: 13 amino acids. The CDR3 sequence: CASSLGSSYEQYF. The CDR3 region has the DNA TGTGCCAGCAGCTTGGGGAGCTCCTACGAGCAGTACTTC.

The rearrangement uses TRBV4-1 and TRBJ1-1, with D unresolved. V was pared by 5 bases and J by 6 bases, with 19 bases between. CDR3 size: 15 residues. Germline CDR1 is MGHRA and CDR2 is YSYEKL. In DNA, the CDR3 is TGCGCCAGCAGCGACGAGCCCACGGTGGGCGCTGAAGCTTTCTTT. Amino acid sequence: CASSDEPTVGAEAFF.

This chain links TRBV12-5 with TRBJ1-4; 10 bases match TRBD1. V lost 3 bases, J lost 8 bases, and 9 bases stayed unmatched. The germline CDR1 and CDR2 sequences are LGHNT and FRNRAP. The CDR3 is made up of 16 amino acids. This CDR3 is CASGFSPGQGNEKLFF. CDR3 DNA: TGTGCTAGTGGTTTCTCTCCGGGACAGGGGAACGAAAAACTGTTTTTT. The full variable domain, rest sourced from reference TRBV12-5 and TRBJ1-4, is DARVTQTPRHKVTEMGQEVTMRCQPILGHNTVFWYRQTMMQGLELLAYFRNRAPLDDSGMPKDRFSAEMPDATLATLKIQPSEPRDSAVYFCASGFSPGQGNEKLFFGSGTQLSVL.

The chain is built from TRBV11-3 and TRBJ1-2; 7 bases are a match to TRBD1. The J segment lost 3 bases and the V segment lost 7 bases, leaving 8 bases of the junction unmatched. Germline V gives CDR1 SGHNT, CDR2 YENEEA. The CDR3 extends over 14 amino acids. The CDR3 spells CASNPSGQDYGYTF. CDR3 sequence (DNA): TGTGCCAGCAACCCTTCTGGACAGGACTATGGCTACACCTTC.

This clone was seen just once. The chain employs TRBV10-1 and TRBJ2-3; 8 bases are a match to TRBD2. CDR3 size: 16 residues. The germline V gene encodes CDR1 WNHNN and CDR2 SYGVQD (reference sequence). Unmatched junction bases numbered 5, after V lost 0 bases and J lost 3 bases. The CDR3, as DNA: TGCGCCAGCAGTGAGTCGACGGGGGGGCAGACAGATACGCAGTATTTT. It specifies CASSESTGGQTDTQYF.